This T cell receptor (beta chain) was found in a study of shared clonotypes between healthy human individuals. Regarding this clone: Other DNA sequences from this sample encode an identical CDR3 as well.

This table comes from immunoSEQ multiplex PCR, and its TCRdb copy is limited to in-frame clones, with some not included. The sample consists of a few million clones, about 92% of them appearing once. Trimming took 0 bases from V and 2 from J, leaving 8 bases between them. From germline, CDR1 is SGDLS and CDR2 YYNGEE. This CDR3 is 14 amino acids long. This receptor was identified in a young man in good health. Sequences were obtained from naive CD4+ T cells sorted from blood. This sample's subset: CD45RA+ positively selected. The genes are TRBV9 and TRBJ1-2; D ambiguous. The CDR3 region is CASSVEAGNYGYTF. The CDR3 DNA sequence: TGTGCCAGCAGCGTAGAGGCAGGCAACTATGGCTACACCTTC.